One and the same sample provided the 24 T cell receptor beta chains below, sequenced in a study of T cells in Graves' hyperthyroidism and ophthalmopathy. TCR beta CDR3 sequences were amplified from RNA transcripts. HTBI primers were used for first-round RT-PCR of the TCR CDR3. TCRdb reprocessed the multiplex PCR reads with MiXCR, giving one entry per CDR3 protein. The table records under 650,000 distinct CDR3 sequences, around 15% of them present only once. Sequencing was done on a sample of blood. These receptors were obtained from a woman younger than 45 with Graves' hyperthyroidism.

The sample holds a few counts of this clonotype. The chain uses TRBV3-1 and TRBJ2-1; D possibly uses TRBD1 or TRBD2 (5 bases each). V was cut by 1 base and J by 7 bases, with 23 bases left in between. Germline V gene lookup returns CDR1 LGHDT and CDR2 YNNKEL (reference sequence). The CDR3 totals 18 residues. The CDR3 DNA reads TGTGCCAGCAGCCAAGCGGTAGGGGCTAGCAGTCTTAATAATGAGCAGTTCTTC. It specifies CASSQAVGASSLNNEQFF.

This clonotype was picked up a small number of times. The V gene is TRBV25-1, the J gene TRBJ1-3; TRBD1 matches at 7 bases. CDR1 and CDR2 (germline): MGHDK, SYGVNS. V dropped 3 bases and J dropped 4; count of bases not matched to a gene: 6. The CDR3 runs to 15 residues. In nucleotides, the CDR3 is TGTGCCAGCAGTGACCTTGGACAGGTCGGAAACACCATATATTTT. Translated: CASSDLGQVGNTIYF. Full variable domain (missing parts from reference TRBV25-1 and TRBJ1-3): EADIYQTPRYLVIGTGKKITLECSQTMGHDKMYWYQQDPGMELHLIHYSYGVNSTEKGDLSSESTVSRIRTEHFPLTLESARPSHTSQYLCASSDLGQVGNTIYFGEGSWLTVV.

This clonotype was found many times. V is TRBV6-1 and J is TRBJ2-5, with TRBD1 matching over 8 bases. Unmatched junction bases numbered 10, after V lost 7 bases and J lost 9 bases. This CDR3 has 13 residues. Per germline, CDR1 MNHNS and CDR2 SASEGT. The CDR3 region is CASNVGTGSAQYF. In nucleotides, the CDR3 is TGTGCCAGCAACGTCGGGACAGGCAGCGCCCAGTACTTC.

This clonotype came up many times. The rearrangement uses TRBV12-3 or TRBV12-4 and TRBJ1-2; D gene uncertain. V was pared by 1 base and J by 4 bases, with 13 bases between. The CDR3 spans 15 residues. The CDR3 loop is CASSLGEGFRYGYTF. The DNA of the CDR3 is TGTGCCAGCAGTTTAGGGGAAGGGTTCCGCTATGGCTACACCTTC.

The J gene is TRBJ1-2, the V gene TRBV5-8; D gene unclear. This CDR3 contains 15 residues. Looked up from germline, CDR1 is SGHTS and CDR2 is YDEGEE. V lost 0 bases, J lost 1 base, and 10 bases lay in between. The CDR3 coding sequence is TGTGCCAGCAGCTTGGTGGAGGAATATAACTATGGCTACACCTTC. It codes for CASSLVEEYNYGYTF.

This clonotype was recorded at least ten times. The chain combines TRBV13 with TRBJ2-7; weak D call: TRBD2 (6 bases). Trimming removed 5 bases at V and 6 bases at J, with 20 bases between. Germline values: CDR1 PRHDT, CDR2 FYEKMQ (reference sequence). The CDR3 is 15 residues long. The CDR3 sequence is CASSPPRGGTIEQYF. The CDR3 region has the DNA TGTGCCAGCAGCCCCCCACGTGGCGGGACGATCGAGCAGTACTTC.

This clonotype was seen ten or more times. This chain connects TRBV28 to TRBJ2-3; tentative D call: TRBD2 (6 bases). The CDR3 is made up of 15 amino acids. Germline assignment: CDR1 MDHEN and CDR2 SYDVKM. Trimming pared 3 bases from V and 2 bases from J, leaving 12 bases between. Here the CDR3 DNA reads TGTGCCAGCAGTTTTTTCGGCGGGGTCACAGATACGCAGTATTTT. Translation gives CASSFFGGVTDTQYF. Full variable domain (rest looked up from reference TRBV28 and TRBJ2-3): DVKVTQSSRYLVKRTGEKVFLECVQDMDHENMFWYRQDPGLGLRLIYFSYDVKMKEKGDIPEGYSVSREKKERFSLILESASTNQTSMYLCASSFFGGVTDTQYFGPGTRLTVL.

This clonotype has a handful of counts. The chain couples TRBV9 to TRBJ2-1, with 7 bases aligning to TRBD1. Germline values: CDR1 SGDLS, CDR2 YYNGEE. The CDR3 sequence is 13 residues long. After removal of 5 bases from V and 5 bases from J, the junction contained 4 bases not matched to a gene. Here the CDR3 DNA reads TGTGCCAGCAGGACAGGGTCTAACAATGAGCAGTTCTTC. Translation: CASRTGSNNEQFF.

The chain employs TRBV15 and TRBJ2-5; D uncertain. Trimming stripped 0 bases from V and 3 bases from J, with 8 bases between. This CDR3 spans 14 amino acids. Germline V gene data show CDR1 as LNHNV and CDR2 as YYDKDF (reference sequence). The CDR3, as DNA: TGTGCCACCAGCAGAGAGGGTAGGAAAGAGACCCAGTACTTC. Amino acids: CATSREGRKETQYF.

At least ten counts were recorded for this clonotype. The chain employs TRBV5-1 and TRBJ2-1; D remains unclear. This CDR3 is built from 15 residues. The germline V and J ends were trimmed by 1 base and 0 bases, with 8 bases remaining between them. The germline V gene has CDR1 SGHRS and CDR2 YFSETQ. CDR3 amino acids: CASSLFESSYNEQFF. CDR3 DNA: TGCGCCAGCAGCTTGTTCGAGAGCTCCTACAATGAGCAGTTCTTC.

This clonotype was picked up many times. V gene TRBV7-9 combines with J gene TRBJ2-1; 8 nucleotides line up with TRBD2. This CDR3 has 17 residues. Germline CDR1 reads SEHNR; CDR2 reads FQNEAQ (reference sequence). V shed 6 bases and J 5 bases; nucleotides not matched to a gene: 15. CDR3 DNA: TGTGCCAGCAGACCCTCGGGGGGGGGAGGGCCCAACAATGAGCAGTTCTTC. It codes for CASRPSGGGGPNNEQFF.

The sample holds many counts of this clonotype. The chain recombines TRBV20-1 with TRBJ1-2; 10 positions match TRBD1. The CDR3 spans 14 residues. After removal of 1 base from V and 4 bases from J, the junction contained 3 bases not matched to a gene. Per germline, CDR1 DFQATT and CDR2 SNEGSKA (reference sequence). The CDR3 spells CSARVRTGGYGYTF. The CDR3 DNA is TGCAGTGCTAGAGTTAGGACAGGGGGCTATGGCTACACCTTC.

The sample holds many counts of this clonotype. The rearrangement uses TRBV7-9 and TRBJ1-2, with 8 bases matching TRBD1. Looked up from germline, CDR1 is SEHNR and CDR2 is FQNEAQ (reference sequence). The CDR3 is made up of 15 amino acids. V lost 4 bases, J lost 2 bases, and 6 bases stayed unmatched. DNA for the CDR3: TGTGCCAGCAGCTCCAACAGGGGGAGAAACTATGGCTACACCTTC. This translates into CASSSNRGRNYGYTF.

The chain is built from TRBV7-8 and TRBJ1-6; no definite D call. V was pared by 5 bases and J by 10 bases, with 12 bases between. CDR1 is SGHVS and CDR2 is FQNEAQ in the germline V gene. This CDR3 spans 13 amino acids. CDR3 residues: CASSQAAGSPLHF. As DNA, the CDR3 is TGTGCCAGCAGCCAAGCGGCGGGATCACCCCTCCACTTT.

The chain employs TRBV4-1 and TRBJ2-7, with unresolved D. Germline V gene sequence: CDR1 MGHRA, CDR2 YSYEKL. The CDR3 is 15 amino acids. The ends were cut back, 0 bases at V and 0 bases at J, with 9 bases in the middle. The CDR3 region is CASSQEIRSSYEQYF. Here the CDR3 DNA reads TGCGCCAGCAGCCAAGAGATCAGGAGCTCCTACGAGCAGTACTTC.

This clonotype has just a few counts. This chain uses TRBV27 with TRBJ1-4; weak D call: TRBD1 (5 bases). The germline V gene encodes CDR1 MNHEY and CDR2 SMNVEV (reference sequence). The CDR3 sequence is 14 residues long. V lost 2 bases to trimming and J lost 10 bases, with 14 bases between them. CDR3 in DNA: TGTGCCAGCAGTTTAATGGGGACGGGCTCAAAACTGTTTTTT. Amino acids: CASSLMGTGSKLFF.

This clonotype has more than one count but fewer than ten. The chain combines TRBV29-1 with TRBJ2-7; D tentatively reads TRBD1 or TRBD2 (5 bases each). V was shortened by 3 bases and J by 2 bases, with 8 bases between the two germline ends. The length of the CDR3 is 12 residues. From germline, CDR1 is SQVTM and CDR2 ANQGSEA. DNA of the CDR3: TGCAGCGTTGAGGGGGATGCCTACGAGCAGTACTTC. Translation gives CSVEGDAYEQYF.

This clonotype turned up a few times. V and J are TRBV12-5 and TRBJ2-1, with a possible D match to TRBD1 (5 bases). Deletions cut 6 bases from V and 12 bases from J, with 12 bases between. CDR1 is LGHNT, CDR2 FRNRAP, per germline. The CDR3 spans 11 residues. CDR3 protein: CASGPSDRQFF. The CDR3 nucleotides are TGTGCTAGTGGCCCTTCCGACAGGCAGTTCTTC.

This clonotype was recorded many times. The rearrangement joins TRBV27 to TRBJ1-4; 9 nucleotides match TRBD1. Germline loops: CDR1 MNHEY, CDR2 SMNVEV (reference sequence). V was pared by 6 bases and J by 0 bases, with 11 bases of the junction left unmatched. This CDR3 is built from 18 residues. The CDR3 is CASSGTGRRAATNEKLFF. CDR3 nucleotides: TGTGCCAGCAGCGGGACAGGGAGGAGGGCTGCAACTAATGAAAAACTGTTTTTT.

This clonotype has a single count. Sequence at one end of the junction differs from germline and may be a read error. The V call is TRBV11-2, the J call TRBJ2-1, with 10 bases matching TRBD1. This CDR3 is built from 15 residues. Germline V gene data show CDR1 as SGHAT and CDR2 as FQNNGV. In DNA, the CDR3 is TGTGTCAGCAGCCAACCGGGACAGGGGAACAATGAGCAGTTCTTC. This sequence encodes CVSSQPGQGNNEQFF.

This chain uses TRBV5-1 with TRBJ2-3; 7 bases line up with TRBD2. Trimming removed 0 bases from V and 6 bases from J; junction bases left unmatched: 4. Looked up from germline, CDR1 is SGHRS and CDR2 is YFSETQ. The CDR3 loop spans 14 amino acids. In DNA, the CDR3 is TGCGCCAGCAGCTTGGCGACTAGCTCGGATACGCAGTATTTT. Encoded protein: CASSLATSSDTQYF.

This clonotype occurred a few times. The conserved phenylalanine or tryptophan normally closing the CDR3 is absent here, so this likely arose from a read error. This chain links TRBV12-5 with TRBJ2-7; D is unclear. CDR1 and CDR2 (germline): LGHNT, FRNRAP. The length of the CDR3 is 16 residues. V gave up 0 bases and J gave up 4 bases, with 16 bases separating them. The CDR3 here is CASGLVQTSPPYEQYL. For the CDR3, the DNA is TGTGCTAGTGGTTTGGTACAAACCTCTCCTCCTTACGAGCAGTACCTC.

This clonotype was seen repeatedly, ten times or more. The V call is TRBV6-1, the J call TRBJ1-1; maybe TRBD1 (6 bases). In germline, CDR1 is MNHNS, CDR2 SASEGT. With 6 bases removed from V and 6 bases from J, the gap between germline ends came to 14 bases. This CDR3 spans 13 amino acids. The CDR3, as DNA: TGTGCCAGCAGACCCACAGGGAGCCCTGAAGCTTTCTTT. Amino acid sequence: CASRPTGSPEAFF.

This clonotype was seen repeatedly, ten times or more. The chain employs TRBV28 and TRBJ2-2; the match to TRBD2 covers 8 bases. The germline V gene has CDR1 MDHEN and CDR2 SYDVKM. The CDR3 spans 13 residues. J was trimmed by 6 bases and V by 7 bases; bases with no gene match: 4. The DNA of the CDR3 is TGTGCCAGCAACAGACTAGCGCCCGGGGAGCTGTTTTTT. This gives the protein CASNRLAPGELFF.